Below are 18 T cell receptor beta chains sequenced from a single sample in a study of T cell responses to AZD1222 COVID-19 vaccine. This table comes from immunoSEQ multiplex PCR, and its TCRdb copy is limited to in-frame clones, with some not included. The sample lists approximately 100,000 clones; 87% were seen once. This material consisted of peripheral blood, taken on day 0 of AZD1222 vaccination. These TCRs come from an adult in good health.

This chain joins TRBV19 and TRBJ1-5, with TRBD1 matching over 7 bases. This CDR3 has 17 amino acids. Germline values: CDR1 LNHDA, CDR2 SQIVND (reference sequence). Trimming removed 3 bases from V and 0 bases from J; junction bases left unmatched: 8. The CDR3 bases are TGTGCCAGTAGTATTCAGGGGGGCAGGATTAGCAATCAGCCCCAGCATTTT. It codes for CASSIQGGRISNQPQHF.

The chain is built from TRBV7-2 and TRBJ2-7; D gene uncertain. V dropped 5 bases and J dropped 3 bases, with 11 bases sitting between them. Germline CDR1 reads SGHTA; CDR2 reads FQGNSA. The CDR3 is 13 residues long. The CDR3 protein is CASSGPRGYEQYF. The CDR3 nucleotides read TGTGCCAGCAGCGGTCCACGCGGCTACGAGCAGTACTTC.

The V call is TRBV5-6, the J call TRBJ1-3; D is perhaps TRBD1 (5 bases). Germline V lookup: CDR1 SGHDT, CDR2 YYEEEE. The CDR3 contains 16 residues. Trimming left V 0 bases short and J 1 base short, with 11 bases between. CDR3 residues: CASSLGPGTSGNTIYF. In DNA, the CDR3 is TGTGCCAGCAGCTTGGGTCCAGGGACTTCTGGAAACACCATATATTTT. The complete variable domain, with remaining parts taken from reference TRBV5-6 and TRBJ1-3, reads DAGVTQSPTHLIKTRGQQVTLRCSPKSGHDTVSWYQQALGQGPQFIFQYYEEEERQRGNFPDRFSGHQFPNYSSELNVNALLLGDSALYLCASSLGPGTSGNTIYFGEGSWLTVV.

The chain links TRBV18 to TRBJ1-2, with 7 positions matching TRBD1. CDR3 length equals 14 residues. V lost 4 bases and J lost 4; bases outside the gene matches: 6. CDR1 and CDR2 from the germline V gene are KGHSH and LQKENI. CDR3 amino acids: CASSQRDRSYGYTF. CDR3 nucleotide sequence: TGTGCCAGCTCACAGCGGGACAGAAGCTATGGCTACACCTTC.

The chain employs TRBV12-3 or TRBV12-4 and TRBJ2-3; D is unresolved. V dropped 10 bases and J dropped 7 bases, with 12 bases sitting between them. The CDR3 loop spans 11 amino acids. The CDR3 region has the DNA TGTGCCATAATAAGGGTCAATACGCAGTATTTT. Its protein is CAIIRVNTQYF.

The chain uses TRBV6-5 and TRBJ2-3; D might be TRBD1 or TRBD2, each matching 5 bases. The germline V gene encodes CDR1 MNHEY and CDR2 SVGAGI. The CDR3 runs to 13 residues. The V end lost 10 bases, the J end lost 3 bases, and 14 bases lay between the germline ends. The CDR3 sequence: CAKPGTSTDTQYF. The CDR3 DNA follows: TGTGCCAAGCCTGGGACCTCGACAGATACGCAGTATTTT.

CDR3 sequence (DNA): TGTGCCAGCAACAAGGGTAGGAACACCGGGGAGCTGTTTTTT. It encodes CASNKGRNTGELFF. The chain joins TRBV7-8 to TRBJ2-2; D unclear. Germline V lookup: CDR1 SGHVS, CDR2 FQNEAQ. Trimming pared 7 bases from V and 1 base from J, leaving 10 bases between. This CDR3 is 14 amino acids long.

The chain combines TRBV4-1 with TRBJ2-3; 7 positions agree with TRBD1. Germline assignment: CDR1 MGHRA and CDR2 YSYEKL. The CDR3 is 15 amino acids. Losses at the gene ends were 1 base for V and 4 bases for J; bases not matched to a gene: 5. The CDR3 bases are TGCGCCAGCAGCCAAGCCGGGCAGGGGGCAGATACGCAGTATTTT. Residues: CASSQAGQGADTQYF.

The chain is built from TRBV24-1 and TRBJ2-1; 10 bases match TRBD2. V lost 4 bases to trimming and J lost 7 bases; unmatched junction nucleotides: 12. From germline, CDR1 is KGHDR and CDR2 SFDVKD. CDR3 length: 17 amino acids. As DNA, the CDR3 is TGTGCCACCAGTGACCCCGTCACTAGCGGGAACTTGAATGAGCAGTTCTTC. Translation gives CATSDPVTSGNLNEQFF.

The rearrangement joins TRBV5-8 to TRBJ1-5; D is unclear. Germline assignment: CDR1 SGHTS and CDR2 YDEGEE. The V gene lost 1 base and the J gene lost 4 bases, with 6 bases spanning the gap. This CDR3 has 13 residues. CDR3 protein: CASSLSANQPQHF. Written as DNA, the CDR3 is TGTGCCAGCAGCTTGTCCGCTAATCAGCCCCAGCATTTT.

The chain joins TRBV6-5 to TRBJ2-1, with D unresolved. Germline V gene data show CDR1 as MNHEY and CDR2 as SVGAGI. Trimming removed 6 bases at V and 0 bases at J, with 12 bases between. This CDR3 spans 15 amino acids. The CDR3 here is CASREMSSSYNEQFF. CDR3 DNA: TGTGCCAGCAGAGAGATGTCTAGCTCCTACAATGAGCAGTTCTTC.

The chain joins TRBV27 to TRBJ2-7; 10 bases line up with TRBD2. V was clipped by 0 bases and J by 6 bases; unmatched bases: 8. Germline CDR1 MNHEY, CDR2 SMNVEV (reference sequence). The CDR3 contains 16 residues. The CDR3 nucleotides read TGTGCCAGCAGTTTATCGGGTGCTAGCGGGAGATCCGAGCAGTACTTC. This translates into CASSLSGASGRSEQYF.

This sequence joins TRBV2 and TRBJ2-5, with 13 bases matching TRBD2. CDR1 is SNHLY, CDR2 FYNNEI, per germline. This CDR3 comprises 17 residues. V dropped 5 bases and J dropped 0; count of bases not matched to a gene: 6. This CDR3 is CASSLRTSGGYQETQYF. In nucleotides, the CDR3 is TGTGCCAGCAGTCTCCGGACTAGCGGGGGTTACCAAGAGACCCAGTACTTC.

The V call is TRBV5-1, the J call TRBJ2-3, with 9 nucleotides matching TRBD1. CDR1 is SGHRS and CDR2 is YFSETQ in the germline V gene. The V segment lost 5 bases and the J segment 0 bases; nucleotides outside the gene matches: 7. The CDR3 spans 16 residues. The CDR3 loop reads CASSYGQGTSTDTQYF. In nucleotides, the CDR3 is TGCGCCAGCAGTTACGGACAGGGGACTAGCACAGATACGCAGTATTTT.

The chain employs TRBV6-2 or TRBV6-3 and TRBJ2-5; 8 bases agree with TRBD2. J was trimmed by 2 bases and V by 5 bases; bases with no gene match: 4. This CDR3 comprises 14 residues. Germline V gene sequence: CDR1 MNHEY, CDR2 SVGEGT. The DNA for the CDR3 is TGTGCCAGCAGTCCCGGACTAGCACAAGAGACCCAGTACTTC. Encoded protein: CASSPGLAQETQYF.

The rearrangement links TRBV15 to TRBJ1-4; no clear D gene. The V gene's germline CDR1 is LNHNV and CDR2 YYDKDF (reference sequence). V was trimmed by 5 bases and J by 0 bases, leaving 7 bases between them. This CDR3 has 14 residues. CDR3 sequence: CATSGRATNEKLFF. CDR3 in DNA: TGTGCCACCAGCGGAAGAGCAACTAATGAAAAACTGTTTTTT.

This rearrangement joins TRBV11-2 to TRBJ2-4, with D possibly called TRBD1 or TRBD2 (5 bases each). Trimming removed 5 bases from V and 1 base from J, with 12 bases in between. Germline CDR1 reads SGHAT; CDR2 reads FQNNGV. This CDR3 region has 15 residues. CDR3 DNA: TGTGCCAGCAGCCAATTGGGGGAGGCCAAAAACATTCAGTACTTC. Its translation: CASSQLGEAKNIQYF. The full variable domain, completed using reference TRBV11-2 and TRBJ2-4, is EAGVAQSPRYKIIEKRQSVAFWCNPISGHATLYWYQQILGQGPKLLIQFQNNGVVDDSQLPKDRFSAERLKGVDSTLKIQPAKLEDSAVYLCASSQLGEAKNIQYFGAGTRLSVL.

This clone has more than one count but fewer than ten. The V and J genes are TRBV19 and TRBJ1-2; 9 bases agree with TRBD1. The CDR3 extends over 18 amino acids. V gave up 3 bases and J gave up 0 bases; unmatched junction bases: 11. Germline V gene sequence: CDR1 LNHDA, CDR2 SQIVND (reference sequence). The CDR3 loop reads CASSIQNPGQGANYGYTF. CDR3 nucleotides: TGTGCCAGTAGTATCCAAAACCCGGGACAGGGTGCTAACTATGGCTACACCTTC.